This record looks at one T cell receptor (beta chain) sequence and its context. 5'RACE, which relied on constant-segment primers, yielded TCR alpha and TCR beta cDNA libraries carrying sample barcodes and UMIs. MiXCR, applied by TCRdb to the 5' RACE reads, yields one record per CDR3 protein. Among more than 450,000 distinct CDR3 sequences listed, roughly 18% were seen once. The CDR3 is 15 residues long. V lost 5 bases to trimming and J lost 1 base; unmatched junction nucleotides: 5. Per germline, CDR1 SGHVS and CDR2 FQNEAQ. The data derive from a study of T-cell memory formation after mild COVID-19. This sequence joins TRBV7-8 and TRBJ1-1; 9 nucleotides line up with TRBD1. Sequences were obtained from PBMCs or a T cell subset sorted from them (not recorded which). This TCR came from an adult woman who had mild COVID-19 (a few samples of this study predate the infection). Cell type and time point are not known. CDR3 protein: CASSPWTGENTEAFF. The CDR3 bases are TGTGCCAGCAGCCCGTGGACAGGGGAGAACACTGAAGCTTTCTTT.